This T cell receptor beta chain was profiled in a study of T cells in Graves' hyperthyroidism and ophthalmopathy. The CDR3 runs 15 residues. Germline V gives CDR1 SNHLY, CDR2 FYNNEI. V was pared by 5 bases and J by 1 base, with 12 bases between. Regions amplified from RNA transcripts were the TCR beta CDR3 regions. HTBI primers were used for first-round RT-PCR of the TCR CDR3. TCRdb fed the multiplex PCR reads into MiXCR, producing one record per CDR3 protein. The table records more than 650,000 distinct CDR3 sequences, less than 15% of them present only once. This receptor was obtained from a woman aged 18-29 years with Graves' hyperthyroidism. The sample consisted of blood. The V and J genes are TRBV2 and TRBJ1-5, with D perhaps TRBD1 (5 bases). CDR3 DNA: TGTGCCAGCAGTATTGGGGGGGGGAGCAATCAGCCCCAGCATTTT. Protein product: CASSIGGGSNQPQHF.